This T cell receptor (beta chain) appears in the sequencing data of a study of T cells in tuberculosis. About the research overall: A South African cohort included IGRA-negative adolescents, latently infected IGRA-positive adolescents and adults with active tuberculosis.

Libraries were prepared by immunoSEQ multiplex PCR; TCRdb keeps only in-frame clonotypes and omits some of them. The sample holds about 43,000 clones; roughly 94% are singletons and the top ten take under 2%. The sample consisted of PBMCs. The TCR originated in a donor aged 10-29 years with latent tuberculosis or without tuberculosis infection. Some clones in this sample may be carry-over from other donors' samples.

The CDR3 is CASSLARNGELFF. CDR3 nucleotide sequence: TGCGCCAGCAGCTTGGCCCGTAACGGGGAGCTGTTTTTT. The V gene is TRBV5-1, the J gene TRBJ2-2; D remains ambiguous. Between the trimmed V and J ends, which lost 0 bases and 7 bases, there was a span of 7 bases. The V gene's germline CDR1 is SGHRS and CDR2 YFSETQ. This CDR3 is 13 amino acids long.